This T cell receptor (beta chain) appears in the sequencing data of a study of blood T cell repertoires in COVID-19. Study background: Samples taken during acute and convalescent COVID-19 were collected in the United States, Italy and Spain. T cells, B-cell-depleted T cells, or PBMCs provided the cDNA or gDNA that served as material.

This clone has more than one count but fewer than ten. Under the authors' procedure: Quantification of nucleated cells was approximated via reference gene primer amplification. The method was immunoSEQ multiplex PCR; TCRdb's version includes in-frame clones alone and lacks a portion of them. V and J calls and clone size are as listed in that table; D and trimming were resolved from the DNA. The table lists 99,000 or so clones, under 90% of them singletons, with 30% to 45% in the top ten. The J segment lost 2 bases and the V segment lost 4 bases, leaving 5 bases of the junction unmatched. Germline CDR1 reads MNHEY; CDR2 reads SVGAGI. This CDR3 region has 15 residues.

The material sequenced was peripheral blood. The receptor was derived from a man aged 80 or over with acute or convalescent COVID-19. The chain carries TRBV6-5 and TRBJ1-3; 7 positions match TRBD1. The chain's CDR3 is CASSLDRQAGNTIYF. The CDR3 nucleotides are TGTGCCAGCAGTTTGGACAGGCAAGCTGGAAACACCATATATTTT.